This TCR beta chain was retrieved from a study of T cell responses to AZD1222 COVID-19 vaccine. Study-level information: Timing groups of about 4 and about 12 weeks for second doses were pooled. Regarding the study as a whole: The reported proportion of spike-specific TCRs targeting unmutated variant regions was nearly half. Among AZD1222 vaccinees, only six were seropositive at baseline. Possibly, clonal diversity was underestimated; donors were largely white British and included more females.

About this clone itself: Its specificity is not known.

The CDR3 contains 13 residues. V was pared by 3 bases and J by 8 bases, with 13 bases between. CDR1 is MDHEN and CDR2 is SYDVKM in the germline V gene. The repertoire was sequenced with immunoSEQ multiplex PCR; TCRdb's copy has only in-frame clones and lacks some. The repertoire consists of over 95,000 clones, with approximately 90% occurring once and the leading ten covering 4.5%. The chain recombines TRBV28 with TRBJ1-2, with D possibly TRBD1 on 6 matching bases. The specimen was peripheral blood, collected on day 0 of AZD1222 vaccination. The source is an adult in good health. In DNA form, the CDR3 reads TGTGCCAGCAGTTTTATAGGCGGGGGCGGCTACACCTTC. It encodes CASSFIGGGGYTF.